Sequencing of this T cell receptor (beta chain) was carried out in a study of T cells in Graves' hyperthyroidism and ophthalmopathy. Study-wide background: Once the initial diagnosis was made, peripheral blood was obtained before any treatment.

The definition of stable Graves' hyperthyroidism was no ophthalmopathy progression within 18 months. RNA transcripts yielded amplified TCR beta CDR3 regions. The HTBI primer set was used in a first-round RT-PCR of the TCR CDR3. Each CDR3 protein gets one entry after TCRdb re-called the multiplex PCR reads with MiXCR. The sample consists of roughly 93,000 distinct CDR3 sequences, about 51% of them appearing once. Input material: blood. This receptor was taken from a woman between 40 and 55 years old with Graves' hyperthyroidism.

CDR3 residues: CAWSSGRPGTGELFF. The DNA for the CDR3 is TGTGCCTGGAGTAGCGGGAGACCCGGGACCGGGGAGCTGTTTTTT. The chain joins TRBV19 to TRBJ2-2; 9 positions match TRBD2. The CDR3 contains 15 residues. Trimming at V came to 11 bases and at J to 5 bases, leaving 12 bases not matched to a gene. Germline lookup yields CDR1 LNHDA and CDR2 SQIVND (reference sequence).